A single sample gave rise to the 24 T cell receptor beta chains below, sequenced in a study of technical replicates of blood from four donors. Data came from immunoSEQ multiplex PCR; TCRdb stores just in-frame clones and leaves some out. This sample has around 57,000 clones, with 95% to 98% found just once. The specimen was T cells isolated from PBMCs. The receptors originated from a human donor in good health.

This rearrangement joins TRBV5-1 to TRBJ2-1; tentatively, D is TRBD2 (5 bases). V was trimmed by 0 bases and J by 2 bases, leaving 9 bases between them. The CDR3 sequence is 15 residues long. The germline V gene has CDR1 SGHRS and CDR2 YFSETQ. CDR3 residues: CASSLASTTYNEQFF. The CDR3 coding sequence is TGCGCCAGCAGCTTGGCTAGCACTACCTACAATGAGCAGTTCTTC.

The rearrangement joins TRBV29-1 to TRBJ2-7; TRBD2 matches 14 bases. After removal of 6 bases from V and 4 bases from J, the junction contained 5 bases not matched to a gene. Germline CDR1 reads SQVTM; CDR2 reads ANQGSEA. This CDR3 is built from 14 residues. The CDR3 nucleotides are TGCAGCGTGTCTGGACTAGCGGGAGGATACGAGCAGTACTTC. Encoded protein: CSVSGLAGGYEQYF.

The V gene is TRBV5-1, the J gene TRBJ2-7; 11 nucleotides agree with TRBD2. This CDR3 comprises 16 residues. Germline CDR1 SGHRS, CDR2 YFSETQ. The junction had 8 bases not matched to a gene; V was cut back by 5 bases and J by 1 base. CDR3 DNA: TGCGCCAGCAGGAGGCAGCCTAGCGGGAGGTCCTACGAGCAGTACTTC. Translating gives CASRRQPSGRSYEQYF.

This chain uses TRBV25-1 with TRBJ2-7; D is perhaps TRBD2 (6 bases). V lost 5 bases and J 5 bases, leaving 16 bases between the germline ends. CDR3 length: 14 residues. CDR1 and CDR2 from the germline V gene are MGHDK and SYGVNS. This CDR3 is CASSPSDTLNEQYF. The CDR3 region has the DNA TGTGCCAGCAGTCCTAGCGATACTCTCAACGAGCAGTACTTC.

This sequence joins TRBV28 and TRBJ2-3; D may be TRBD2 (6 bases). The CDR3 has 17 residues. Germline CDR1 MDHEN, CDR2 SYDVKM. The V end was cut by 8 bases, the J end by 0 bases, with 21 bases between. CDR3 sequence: CASGMSNGRSSTDTQYF. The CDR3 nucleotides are TGTGCCAGCGGTATGAGCAACGGGAGAAGTAGCACAGATACGCAGTATTTT.

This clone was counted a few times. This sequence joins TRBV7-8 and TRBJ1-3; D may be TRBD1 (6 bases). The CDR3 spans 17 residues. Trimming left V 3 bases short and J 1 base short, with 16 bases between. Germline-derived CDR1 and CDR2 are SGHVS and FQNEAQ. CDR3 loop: CASSFQGFPSSGNTIYF. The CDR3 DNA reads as TGTGCCAGCAGCTTCCAGGGGTTCCCTTCTTCTGGAAACACCATATATTTT. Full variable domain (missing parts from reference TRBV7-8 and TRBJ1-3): GAGVSQSPRYKVAKRGQDVALRCDPISGHVSLFWYQQALGQGPEFLTYFQNEAQLDKSGLPSDRFFAERPEGSVSTLKIQRTQQEDSAVYLCASSFQGFPSSGNTIYFGEGSWLTVV.

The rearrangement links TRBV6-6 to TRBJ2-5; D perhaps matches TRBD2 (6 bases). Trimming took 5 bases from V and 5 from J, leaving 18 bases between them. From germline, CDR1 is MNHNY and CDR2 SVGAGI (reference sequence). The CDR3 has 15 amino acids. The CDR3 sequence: CASSPPGSRKETQYF. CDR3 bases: TGTGCCAGCAGTCCCCCCGGGAGTCGGAAGGAGACCCAGTACTTC.

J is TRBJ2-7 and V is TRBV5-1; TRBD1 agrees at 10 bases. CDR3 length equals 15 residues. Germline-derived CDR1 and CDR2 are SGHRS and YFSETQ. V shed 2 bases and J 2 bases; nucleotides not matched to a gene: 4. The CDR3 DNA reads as TGCGCCAGCAGCTTAACCGGGACAGGGGCCTACGAGCAGTACTTC. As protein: CASSLTGTGAYEQYF.

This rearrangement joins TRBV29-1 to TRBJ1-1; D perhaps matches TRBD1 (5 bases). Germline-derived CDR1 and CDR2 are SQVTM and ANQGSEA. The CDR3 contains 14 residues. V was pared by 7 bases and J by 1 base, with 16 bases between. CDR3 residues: CSAERGHGNTEAFF. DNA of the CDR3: TGCAGCGCCGAGAGAGGACACGGGAACACTGAAGCTTTCTTT.

CDR3 amino acids: CASSLGRSYEQYF. The CDR3 nucleotides read TGTGCCAGCAGCTTAGGGAGGTCCTACGAGCAGTACTTC. The chain has TRBV7-3 and TRBJ2-7, with a weak D call TRBD2 (6 bases). V lost 2 bases, J lost 1 base, and 6 bases lay in between. CDR1 and CDR2 from the germline V gene are SGHTA and FQGTGA. CDR3 length: 13 amino acids.

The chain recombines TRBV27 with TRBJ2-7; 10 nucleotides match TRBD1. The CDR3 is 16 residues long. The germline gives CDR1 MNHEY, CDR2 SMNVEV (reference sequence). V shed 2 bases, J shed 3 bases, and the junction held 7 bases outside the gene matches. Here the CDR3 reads CASSLARQGAVYEQYF. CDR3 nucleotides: TGTGCCAGCAGTTTAGCCCGACAGGGGGCTGTCTACGAGCAGTACTTC.

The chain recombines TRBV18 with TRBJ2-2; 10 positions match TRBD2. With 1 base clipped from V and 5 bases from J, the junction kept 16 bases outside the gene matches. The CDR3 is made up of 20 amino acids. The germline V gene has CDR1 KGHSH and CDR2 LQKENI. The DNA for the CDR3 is TGTGCCAGCTCACCACTGATGGTTACTAGCGGGGAAACAAGGACCGGGGAGCTGTTTTTT. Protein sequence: CASSPLMVTSGETRTGELFF.

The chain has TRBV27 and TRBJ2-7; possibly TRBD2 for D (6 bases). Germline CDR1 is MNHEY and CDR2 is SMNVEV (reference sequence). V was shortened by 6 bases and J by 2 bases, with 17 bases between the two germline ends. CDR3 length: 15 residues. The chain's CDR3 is CASRPNTGTPYEQYF. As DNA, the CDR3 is TGTGCCAGCAGACCGAACACCGGGACTCCCTACGAGCAGTACTTC.

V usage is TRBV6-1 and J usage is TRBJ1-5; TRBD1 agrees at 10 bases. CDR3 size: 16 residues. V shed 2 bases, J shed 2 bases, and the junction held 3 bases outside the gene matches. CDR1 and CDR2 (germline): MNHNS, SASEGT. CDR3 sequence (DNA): TGTGCCAGCAGTGAACCGGGACAGGGGCGCAATCAGCCCCAGCATTTT. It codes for CASSEPGQGRNQPQHF.

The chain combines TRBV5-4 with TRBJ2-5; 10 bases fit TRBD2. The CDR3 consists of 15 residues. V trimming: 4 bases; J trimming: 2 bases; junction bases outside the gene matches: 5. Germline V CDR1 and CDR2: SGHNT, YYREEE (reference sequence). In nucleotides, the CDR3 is TGTGCCAGCAGCATCCTACTAGCGGGACAAGAGACCCAGTACTTC. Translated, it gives CASSILLAGQETQYF.

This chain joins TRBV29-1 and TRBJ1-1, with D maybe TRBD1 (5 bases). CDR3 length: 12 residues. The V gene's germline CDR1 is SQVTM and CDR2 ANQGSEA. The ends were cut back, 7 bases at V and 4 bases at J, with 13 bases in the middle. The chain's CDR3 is CSGQWGGTEAFF. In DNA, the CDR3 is TGCAGCGGCCAATGGGGCGGCACTGAAGCTTTCTTT.

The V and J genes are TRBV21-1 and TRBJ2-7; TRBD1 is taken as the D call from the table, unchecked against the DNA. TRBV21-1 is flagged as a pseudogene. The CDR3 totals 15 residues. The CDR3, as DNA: TGTGCCGCAGCCCCCCGGGACAGGAGGGTTCCTGGGCAGTACTTC. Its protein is CAAAPRDRRVPGQYF.

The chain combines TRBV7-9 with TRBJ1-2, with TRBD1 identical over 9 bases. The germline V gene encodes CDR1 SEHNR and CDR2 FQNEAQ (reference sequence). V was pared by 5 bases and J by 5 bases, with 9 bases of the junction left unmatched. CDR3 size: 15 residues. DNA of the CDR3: TGTGCCAGCAGCACCGGGACAGGGATTACGTATGGCTACACCTTC. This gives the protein CASSTGTGITYGYTF.

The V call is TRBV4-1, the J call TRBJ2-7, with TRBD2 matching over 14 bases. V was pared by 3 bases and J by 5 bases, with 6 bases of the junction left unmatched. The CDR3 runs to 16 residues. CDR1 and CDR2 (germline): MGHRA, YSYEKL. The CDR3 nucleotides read TGCGCCAGCAGCCAGGGGCCGACTAGCGGGAGGGACGAGCAGTACTTC. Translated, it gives CASSQGPTSGRDEQYF.

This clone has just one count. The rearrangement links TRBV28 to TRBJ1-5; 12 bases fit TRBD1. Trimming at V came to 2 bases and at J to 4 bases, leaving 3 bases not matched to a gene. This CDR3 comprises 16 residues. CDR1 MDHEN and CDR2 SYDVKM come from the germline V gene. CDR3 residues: CASSLGTGGANQPQHF. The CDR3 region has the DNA TGTGCCAGCAGTTTAGGGACAGGGGGCGCAAATCAGCCCCAGCATTTT. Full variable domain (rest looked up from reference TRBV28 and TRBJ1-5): DVKVTQSSRYLVKRTGEKVFLECVQDMDHENMFWYRQDPGLGLRLIYFSYDVKMKEKGDIPEGYSVSREKKERFSLILESASTNQTSMYLCASSLGTGGANQPQHFGDGTRLSIL.

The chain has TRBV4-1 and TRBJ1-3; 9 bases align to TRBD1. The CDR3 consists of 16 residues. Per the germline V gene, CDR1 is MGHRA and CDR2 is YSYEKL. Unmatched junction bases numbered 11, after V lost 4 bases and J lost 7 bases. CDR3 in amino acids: CASSLRDRVADNTIYF. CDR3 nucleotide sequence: TGCGCCAGCAGCCTCCGGGACAGGGTAGCGGACAACACCATATATTTT.

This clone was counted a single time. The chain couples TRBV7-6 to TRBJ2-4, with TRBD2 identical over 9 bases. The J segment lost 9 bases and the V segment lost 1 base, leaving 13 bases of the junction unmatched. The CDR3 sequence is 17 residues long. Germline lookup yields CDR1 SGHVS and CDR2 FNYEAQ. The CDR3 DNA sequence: TGTGCCAGCAGCTTAGGGCGGGGGGGCCTCATCGACGGCATTCAGTACTTC. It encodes CASSLGRGGLIDGIQYF. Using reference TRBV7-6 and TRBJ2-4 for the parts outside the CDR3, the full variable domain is GAGVSQSPRYKVTKRGQDVALRCDPISGHVSLYWYRQALGQGPEFLTYFNYEAQQDKSGLPNDRFSAERPEGSISTLTIQRTEQRDSAMYRCASSLGRGGLIDGIQYFGAGTRLSVL.

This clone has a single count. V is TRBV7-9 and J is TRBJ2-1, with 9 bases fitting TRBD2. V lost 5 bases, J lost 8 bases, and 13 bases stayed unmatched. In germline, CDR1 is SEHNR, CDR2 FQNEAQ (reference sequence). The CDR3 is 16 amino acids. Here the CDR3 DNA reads TGTGCCAGCAGCCCGAAGCCGGGACTAGCATCCGATGAGCAGTTCTTC. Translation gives CASSPKPGLASDEQFF.

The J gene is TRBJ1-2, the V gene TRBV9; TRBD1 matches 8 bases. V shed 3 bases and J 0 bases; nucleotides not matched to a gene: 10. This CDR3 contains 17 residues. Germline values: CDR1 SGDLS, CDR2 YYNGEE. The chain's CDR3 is CASSGSGQGHSNYGYTF. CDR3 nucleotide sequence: TGTGCCAGCAGCGGCTCTGGACAGGGTCACTCTAACTATGGCTACACCTTC.